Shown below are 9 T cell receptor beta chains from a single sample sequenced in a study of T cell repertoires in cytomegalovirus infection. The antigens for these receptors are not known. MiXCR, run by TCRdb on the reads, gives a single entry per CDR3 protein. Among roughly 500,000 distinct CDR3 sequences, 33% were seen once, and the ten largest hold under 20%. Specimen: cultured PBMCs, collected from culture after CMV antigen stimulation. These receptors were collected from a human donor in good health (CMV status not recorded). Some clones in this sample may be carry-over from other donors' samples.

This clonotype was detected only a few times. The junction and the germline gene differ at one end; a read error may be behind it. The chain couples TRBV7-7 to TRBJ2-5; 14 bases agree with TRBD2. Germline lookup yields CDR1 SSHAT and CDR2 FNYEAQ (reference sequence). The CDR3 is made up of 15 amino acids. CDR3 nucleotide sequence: TGTGCTAGCAGCTCGGGGACTAGCGGGAGAGAGACCCAGTACTTC. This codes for CASSSGTSGRETQYF.

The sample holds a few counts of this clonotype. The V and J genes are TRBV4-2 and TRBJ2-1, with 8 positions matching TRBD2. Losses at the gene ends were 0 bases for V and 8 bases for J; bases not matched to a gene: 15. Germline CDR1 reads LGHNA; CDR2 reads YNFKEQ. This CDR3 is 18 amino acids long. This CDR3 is CASSQDAGLAGLVDEQFF. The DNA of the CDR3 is TGTGCCAGCAGCCAAGATGCGGGGCTAGCGGGCCTGGTGGATGAGCAGTTCTTC.

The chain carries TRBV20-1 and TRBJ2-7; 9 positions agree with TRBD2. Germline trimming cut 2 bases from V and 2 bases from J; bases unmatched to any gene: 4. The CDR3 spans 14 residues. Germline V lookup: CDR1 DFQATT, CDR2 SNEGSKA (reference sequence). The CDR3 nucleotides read TGCAGTGCTAGAAGACTAGCGGCCACCTACGAGCAGTACTTC. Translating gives CSARRLAATYEQYF.

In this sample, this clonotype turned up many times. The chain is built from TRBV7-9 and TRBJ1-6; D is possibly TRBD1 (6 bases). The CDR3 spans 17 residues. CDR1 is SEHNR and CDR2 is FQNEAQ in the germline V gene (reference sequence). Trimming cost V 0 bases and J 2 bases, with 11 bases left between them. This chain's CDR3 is CASSLATGTTYNSPLHF. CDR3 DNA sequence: TGTGCCAGCAGCTTAGCCACAGGGACCACCTATAATTCACCCCTCCACTTT.

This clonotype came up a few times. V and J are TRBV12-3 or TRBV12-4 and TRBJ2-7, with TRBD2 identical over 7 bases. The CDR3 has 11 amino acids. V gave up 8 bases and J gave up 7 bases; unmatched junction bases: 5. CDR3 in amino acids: CASGIGGEQYF. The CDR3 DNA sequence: TGTGCCAGCGGAATCGGGGGGGAGCAGTACTTC.

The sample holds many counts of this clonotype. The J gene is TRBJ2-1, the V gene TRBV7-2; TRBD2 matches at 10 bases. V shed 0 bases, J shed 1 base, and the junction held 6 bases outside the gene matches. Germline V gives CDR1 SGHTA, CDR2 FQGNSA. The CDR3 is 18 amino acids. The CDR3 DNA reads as TGTGCCAGCAGCTTAGCGCTGGTAGCGGGAGGTTCCTACAATGAGCAGTTCTTC. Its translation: CASSLALVAGGSYNEQFF.

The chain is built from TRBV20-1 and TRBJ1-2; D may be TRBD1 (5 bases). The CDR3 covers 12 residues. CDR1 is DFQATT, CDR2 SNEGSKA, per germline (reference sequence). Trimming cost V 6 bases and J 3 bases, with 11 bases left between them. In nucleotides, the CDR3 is TGCAGTGCCGACGACAGCTACTATGGCTACACCTTC. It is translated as CSADDSYYGYTF.

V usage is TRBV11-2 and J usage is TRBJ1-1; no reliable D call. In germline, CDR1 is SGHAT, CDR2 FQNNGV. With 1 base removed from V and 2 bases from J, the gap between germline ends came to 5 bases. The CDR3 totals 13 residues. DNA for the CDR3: TGTGCCAGCAGCTTAGGGTATAACACTGAAGCTTTCTTT. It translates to CASSLGYNTEAFF.

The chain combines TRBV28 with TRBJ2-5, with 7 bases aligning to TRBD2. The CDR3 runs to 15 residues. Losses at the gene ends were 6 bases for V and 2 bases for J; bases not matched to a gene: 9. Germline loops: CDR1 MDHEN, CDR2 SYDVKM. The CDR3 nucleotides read TGTGCCAGCAGCCTCTGGGAGGGAAATCAAGAGACCCAGTACTTC. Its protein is CASSLWEGNQETQYF. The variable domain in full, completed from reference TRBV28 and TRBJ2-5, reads DVKVTQSSRYLVKRTGEKVFLECVQDMDHENMFWYRQDPGLGLRLIYFSYDVKMKEKGDIPEGYSVSREKKERFSLILESASTNQTSMYLCASSLWEGNQETQYFGPGTRLLVL.